The 22 T cell receptor beta chains below all came from one sample that was sequenced in a study of T cell repertoires in aging, cancer and after chemotherapy. Rearranged V-D-J TRB sequences were amplified with a mixed TRB-A/B primer pool. TCRdb recomputed calls from the multiplex PCR reads with MiXCR, one row per CDR3 protein. The table records more than 8,000 distinct CDR3 sequences, just under 25% of them present only once. Peripheral blood genomic DNA, not sorted cells or RNA, was the template. The sequenced sample was blood. The source of these receptors is a human donor with a blood cancer.

By sample fraction, this clonotype is medium-sized. This sequence joins TRBV29-1 and TRBJ2-3; 8 bases line up with TRBD2. The V and J ends lost 6 bases and 0 bases, in that order; junction bases with no gene match: 11. CDR1 and CDR2 from the germline V gene are SQVTM and ANQGSEA. The CDR3 sequence is 16 residues long. CDR3 in DNA: TGCAGCGTGGAGGGGGTGACTAGCGCGAGCACAGATACGCAGTATTTT. Amino acids: CSVEGVTSASTDTQYF.

In its sample, this clonotype was seen a few times. The chain is built from TRBV20-1 and TRBJ2-2; weak D call: TRBD2 (5 bases). The CDR3 runs 15 residues. The V gene lost 6 bases and the J gene lost 5 bases, with 19 bases spanning the gap. Germline V gives CDR1 DFQATT, CDR2 SNEGSKA (reference sequence). This chain's CDR3 is CSARGANSGTGELFF. CDR3 coding DNA: TGCAGTGCCCGGGGTGCTAATTCAGGTACCGGGGAGCTGTTTTTT.

This clonotype is categorized as medium-sized (0.01 to 0.1%). The chain employs TRBV19 and TRBJ2-5, with D possibly called TRBD1 or TRBD2 (7 bases each). Germline V lookup: CDR1 LNHDA, CDR2 SQIVND (reference sequence). This CDR3 contains 15 residues. The ends were cut back, 6 bases at V and 7 bases at J, with 21 bases in the middle. The CDR3 DNA reads as TGTGCCAGTAGGCCAGGGGGGGAAGTGATGGGGACCCAGTACTTC. Translated: CASRPGGEVMGTQYF.

The V call is TRBV12-3 or TRBV12-4, the J call TRBJ2-3, with 16 bases identical to TRBD2. CDR3 size: 16 residues. J lost 5 bases, V lost 5 bases, and 4 bases had no gene match. The CDR3 loop is CASSAGTSGGEDTQYF. The CDR3 bases are TGTGCCAGCAGTGCCGGGACTAGCGGGGGGGAAGATACGCAGTATTTT.

This clonotype has only one observation. The chain couples TRBV20-1 to TRBJ1-1; 8 positions agree with TRBD1. This CDR3 is built from 13 residues. CDR1 DFQATT and CDR2 SNEGSKA come from the germline V gene (reference sequence). Trimming removed 5 bases from V and 4 bases from J; junction bases left unmatched: 6. This CDR3 is CSAQTGDGTEAFF. The CDR3, as DNA: TGCAGTGCTCAGACAGGGGACGGCACTGAAGCTTTCTTT.

This clonotype is deemed medium-sized. The chain couples TRBV6-2 or TRBV6-3 to TRBJ2-6; no clear D. Germline V CDR1 and CDR2: MNHEY, SVGEGT. This CDR3 contains 14 residues. The germline V and J ends were trimmed by 2 bases and 2 bases, with 4 bases remaining between them. The CDR3 coding sequence is TGTGCCAGCAGTTACGGGGCTGGGGCCAACGTCCTGACTTTC. Translation: CASSYGAGANVLTF.

There are a few counts of this clonotype. The gene calls are TRBV10-3 and TRBJ2-7, with D possibly being TRBD1 (5 bases). The CDR3 is 15 residues long. V gave up 4 bases and J gave up 0 bases, with 13 bases separating them. CDR1 is ENHRY and CDR2 is SYGVKD in the germline V gene. CDR3: CAISVFDSSSYEQYF. As DNA, the CDR3 is TGTGCCATCAGTGTTTTCGACAGTTCCTCCTACGAGCAGTACTTC.

The rearrangement joins TRBV28 to TRBJ2-1, with D possibly being TRBD1 (5 bases). The germline V and J ends were trimmed by 5 bases and 4 bases, with 12 bases remaining between them. CDR1 and CDR2 from the germline V gene are MDHEN and SYDVKM. The CDR3 runs to 14 residues. CDR3 in DNA: TGTGCCAGCAGTGACTCTGACAGATACAATGAGCAGTTCTTC. It codes for CASSDSDRYNEQFF.

The CDR3 nucleotides read TGTGCCAGCAGTGGGAGACAGGGGGCCAAAAAGCCCCAGCATTTT. It translates to CASSGRQGAKKPQHF. V usage is TRBV28 and J usage is TRBJ1-5; 10 positions agree with TRBD1. From germline, CDR1 is MDHEN and CDR2 SYDVKM. V lost 5 bases and J lost 8; bases outside the gene matches: 9. CDR3 length: 15 amino acids.

This chain joins TRBV11-2 and TRBJ2-7; D is perhaps TRBD1 or TRBD2 (5 bases each). The germline gives CDR1 SGHAT, CDR2 FQNNGV. The germline V and J ends were trimmed by 5 bases and 4 bases, with 24 bases remaining between them. The CDR3 loop spans 17 amino acids. CDR3 protein: CASSDTLGRVREYEQYF. The CDR3 DNA is TGTGCCAGCAGCGATACCCTAGGGCGTGTCAGGGAGTACGAGCAGTACTTC. The complete variable domain, with remaining parts taken from reference TRBV11-2 and TRBJ2-7, reads EAGVAQSPRYKIIEKRQSVAFWCNPISGHATLYWYQQILGQGPKLLIQFQNNGVVDDSQLPKDRFSAERLKGVDSTLKIQPAKLEDSAVYLCASSDTLGRVREYEQYFGPGTRLTVT.

A note on this clonotype: Being one base from a much bigger clone, this may be a read error. Because it lacks the conserved phenylalanine or tryptophan at the end, this CDR3 is likely a read error. This chain connects TRBV13 to TRBJ1-1; D perhaps matches TRBD1 (5 bases). Germline-derived CDR1 and CDR2 are PRHDT and FYEKMQ (reference sequence). Trimming left V 3 bases short and J 4 bases short, with 18 bases between. The CDR3 contains 16 residues. The CDR3 DNA reads TGTGCCAGCAGCTTTTCCGATAAGGGGTGGACCACTGAAGCTTTCATT. The encoded protein is CASSFSDKGWTTEAFI.

This sequence joins TRBV20-1 and TRBJ1-3; D is unclear. Trimming took 3 bases from V and 14 from J, leaving 23 bases between them. Germline V gives CDR1 DFQATT, CDR2 SNEGSKA (reference sequence). The CDR3 covers 14 residues. The CDR3 loop reads CSARDEDGPGQLYF. In nucleotides, the CDR3 is TGCAGTGCTAGGGACGAAGACGGACCGGGTCAACTATATTTT.

By sample fraction, this clonotype is medium-sized. The chain recombines TRBV5-5 with TRBJ2-3; D may correspond to TRBD1 or TRBD2 (5 bases each). The CDR3 contains 16 residues. Trimming pared 0 bases from V and 2 bases from J, leaving 13 bases between. Germline CDR1 reads SGHKS; CDR2 reads YYEKEE (reference sequence). CDR3 nucleotides: TGTGCCAGCAGCTTGGGAGGGATTGGGGCCACAGATACGCAGTATTTT. Encoded protein: CASSLGGIGATDTQYF.

The chain employs TRBV20-1 and TRBJ2-2, with 7 bases identical to TRBD1. This CDR3 region has 14 residues. Germline V lookup: CDR1 DFQATT, CDR2 SNEGSKA (reference sequence). Trimming cost V 0 bases and J 6 bases; bases outside gene matches: 4. The CDR3 nucleotides are TGCAGTGCTAGAGATTCAAGGGGGCCCGGGGAGCTGTTTTTT. Protein product: CSARDSRGPGELFF.

This sequence joins TRBV28 and TRBJ1-4; D call uncertain. Deletions cut 1 base from V and 11 bases from J, with 5 bases between. The CDR3 length is 11 residues. Germline V gives CDR1 MDHEN, CDR2 SYDVKM. CDR3 sequence (DNA): TGTGCCAGCAGTTTATTCCAGAAACTGTTTTTT. Amino acids: CASSLFQKLFF.

By share, this clonotype ranks as medium-sized. V gene TRBV15 combines with J gene TRBJ1-4, with D possibly matching TRBD1 (6 bases). Looked up from germline, CDR1 is LNHNV and CDR2 is YYDKDF (reference sequence). V was trimmed by 0 bases and J by 5 bases, leaving 13 bases between them. The CDR3 is made up of 16 amino acids. The CDR3 DNA reads as TGTGCCACCAGCAGAGACGCGGGCCAGGGGAATGAAAAACTGTTTTTT. Translating gives CATSRDAGQGNEKLFF.

This clonotype was seen at least ten times. The chain has TRBV13 and TRBJ1-3; weak D call: TRBD1 (6 bases). The germline CDR1 and CDR2 sequences are PRHDT and FYEKMQ (reference sequence). The CDR3 totals 18 residues. Trimming removed 0 bases from V and 4 bases from J, with 19 bases in between. Here the CDR3 DNA reads TGTGCCAGCAGCTTAGGACAACCCAGGGGATTAGGAGGAAACACCATATATTTT. It codes for CASSLGQPRGLGGNTIYF. Based on the CDR3 plus reference TRBV13 and TRBJ1-3, the full variable domain is AAGVIQSPRHLIKEKRETATLKCYPIPRHDTVYWYQQGPGQDPQFLISFYEKMQSDKGSIPDRFSAQQFSDYHSELNMSSLELGDSALYFCASSLGQPRGLGGNTIYFGEGSWLTVV.

The chain couples TRBV6-6 to TRBJ1-1; TRBD1 matches 9 bases. J lost 5 bases, V lost 7 bases, and 8 bases had no gene match. The CDR3 covers 14 residues. Germline V gives CDR1 MNHNY, CDR2 SVGAGI (reference sequence). CDR3 DNA: TGTGCCAGCACCTGGACAGGGGCCTGGACTGAAGCTTTCTTT. Its translation is CASTWTGAWTEAFF.

Judged by abundance, this clonotype is medium-sized. The chain employs TRBV5-4 and TRBJ2-7; tentative D call: TRBD2 (5 bases). CDR1 is SGHNT, CDR2 YYREEE, per germline (reference sequence). This CDR3 has 17 amino acids. V was shortened by 4 bases and J by 2 bases, with 22 bases between the two germline ends. The CDR3 DNA reads as TGTGCCAGCAGCCCTGACGATAGGCTAGCCTCCCCCTACGAGCAGTACTTC. Encoded protein: CASSPDDRLASPYEQYF.

By frequency in the sample, this clonotype is medium-sized. The rearrangement links TRBV6-4 to TRBJ2-2; D might be TRBD1 (6 bases). The CDR3 is 15 amino acids. Trimming took off 3 bases at V and 0 bases at J, with 8 bases between the two ends. In germline, CDR1 is MRHNA, CDR2 SNTAGT. CDR3 sequence: CASSEQGTNTGELFF. The CDR3 DNA follows: TGTGCCAGCAGTGAACAGGGAACGAACACCGGGGAGCTGTTTTTT.

By sample fraction, this clonotype is medium-sized. The chain recombines TRBV5-4 with TRBJ2-1; 8 bases line up with TRBD2. The V and J ends lost 0 bases and 4 bases, in that order; junction bases with no gene match: 6. This CDR3 is 16 amino acids long. Looked up from germline, CDR1 is SGHNT and CDR2 is YYREEE (reference sequence). CDR3 DNA sequence: TGTGCCAGCAGCTTGGTTGGTAGCGGGGTTTACAATGAGCAGTTCTTC. This gives the protein CASSLVGSGVYNEQFF.

This clonotype is medium-sized within its sample. V gene TRBV6-6 combines with J gene TRBJ2-3; D ambiguous. Trimming took off 2 bases at V and 3 bases at J, with 6 bases between the two ends. The CDR3 has 13 residues. From germline, CDR1 is MNHNY and CDR2 SVGAGI (reference sequence). CDR3 sequence: CASSYRETDTQYF. The DNA of the CDR3 is TGTGCCAGCAGTTACAGGGAAACAGATACGCAGTATTTT.